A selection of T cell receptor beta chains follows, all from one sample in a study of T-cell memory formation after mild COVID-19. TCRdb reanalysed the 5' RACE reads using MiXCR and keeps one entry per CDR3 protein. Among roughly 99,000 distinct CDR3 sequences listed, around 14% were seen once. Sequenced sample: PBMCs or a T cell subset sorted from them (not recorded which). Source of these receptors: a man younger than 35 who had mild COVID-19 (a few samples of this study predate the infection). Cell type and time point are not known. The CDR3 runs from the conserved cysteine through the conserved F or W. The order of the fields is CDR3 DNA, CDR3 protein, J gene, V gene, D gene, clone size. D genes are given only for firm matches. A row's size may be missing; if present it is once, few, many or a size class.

CDR3nt: TGTGCCAGCTCAGAAACAACTAGCGGGGAGCAGTTCTTC
CDR3aa: CASSETTSGEQFF
j_gene: TRBJ2-1
v_gene: TRBV6-4
d_gene: TRBD2
abundance: few

CDR3nt: TGTGCCAGCAGCTCGAAGGACAGGGGGGGCTATGGCTACACCTTC
CDR3aa: CASSSKDRGGYGYTF
j_gene: TRBJ1-2
v_gene: TRBV7-9
d_gene: TRBD1
abundance: few

CDR3nt: TGTGCCAGCTCCGGGACCCCTCACATCCACGAGCAGTACTTC
CDR3aa: CASSGTPHIHEQYF
j_gene: TRBJ2-7
v_gene: TRBV27
d_gene: NA
abundance: few

CDR3nt: TGCGCCAGCAGCCAGACCCAACTGGTTGATTCACCCCTCCACTTT
CDR3aa: CASSQTQLVDSPLHF
j_gene: TRBJ1-6
v_gene: TRBV4-1
d_gene: NA
abundance: NA

CDR3nt: TGTGCCAGCAGCTTATTCCTAGCGGGGTCAGAGACCCAGTACTTC
CDR3aa: CASSLFLAGSETQYF
j_gene: TRBJ2-5
v_gene: TRBV7-2
d_gene: TRBD2
abundance: NA

CDR3nt: TGTGCTAGTGGCTCGAGGGTAGCGGGGCCGTACAATGAGCAGTTCTTC
CDR3aa: CASGSRVAGPYNEQFF
j_gene: TRBJ2-1
v_gene: TRBV12-5
d_gene: TRBD2
abundance: NA

CDR3nt: TGCAGTGCTCCTCCAAGGACTAGCGGGGACTACAATGAGCAGTTCTTC
CDR3aa: CSAPPRTSGDYNEQFF
j_gene: TRBJ2-1
v_gene: TRBV20-1
d_gene: TRBD2
abundance: many

CDR3nt: TGTGCCAGCACCCCGGTAGGTTCGTACAATGAGCAGTTCTTC
CDR3aa: CASTPVGSYNEQFF
j_gene: TRBJ2-1
v_gene: TRBV12-3/TRBV12-4
d_gene: NA
abundance: few

CDR3nt: TGCGCCAGCAGCTTGGGTAGCGGGGGTCCCAACAATGAGCAGTTCTTC
CDR3aa: CASSLGSGGPNNEQFF
j_gene: TRBJ2-1
v_gene: TRBV5-1
d_gene: TRBD2
abundance: few

CDR3nt: TGTGCCAGCAGCTTCGGTGGGGGGACGTTGAACACTGAAGCTTTCTTT
CDR3aa: CASSFGGGTLNTEAFF
j_gene: TRBJ1-1
v_gene: TRBV7-2
d_gene: NA
abundance: few

CDR3nt: TGCGCCAGCAGCCAAGACGTTGAGAGGGGGCGGAATTTAACCGGCTACACCTTC
CDR3aa: CASSQDVERGRNLTGYTF
j_gene: TRBJ1-2
v_gene: TRBV4-3
d_gene: TRBD1
abundance: once

CDR3nt: TGTGCCAGCAGCTTAGTTACAGGGGGCCGCGGAGATACGCAGTATTTT
CDR3aa: CASSLVTGGRGDTQYF
j_gene: TRBJ2-3
v_gene: TRBV7-9
d_gene: TRBD1
abundance: NA

CDR3nt: TGTGCCAGCAGCCAGTCTGGAGGCCTTGAGCAGTTCTTC
CDR3aa: CASSQSGGLEQFF
j_gene: TRBJ2-1
v_gene: TRBV27
d_gene: NA
abundance: NA

CDR3nt: TGCGCCAGCAGCCAAGATTGGAATAGGGGGGAAGAGACCCAGTACTTC
CDR3aa: CASSQDWNRGEETQYF
j_gene: TRBJ2-5
v_gene: TRBV4-3
d_gene: NA
abundance: few

CDR3nt: TGTGCCAGCAGCGGCCCGGGACTGGAGCAGTTCTTC
CDR3aa: CASSGPGLEQFF
j_gene: TRBJ2-1
v_gene: TRBV6-5
d_gene: NA
abundance: few

CDR3nt: TGTGCCAGCAGCCTGGGACAGGGGGGGCCCAATGAGCAGTTCTTC
CDR3aa: CASSLGQGGPNEQFF
j_gene: TRBJ2-1
v_gene: TRBV6-5
d_gene: TRBD1
abundance: many

CDR3nt: TGTGCCAGCAGCTTTTGGCAGTCCGGGGAAAAACTGTTTTTT
CDR3aa: CASSFWQSGEKLFF
j_gene: TRBJ1-4
v_gene: TRBV5-6
d_gene: NA
abundance: NA

CDR3nt: TGTGCCATCAGCACCCCTCAGGGGCTGAGCTCCTACGAGCAGTACTTC
CDR3aa: CAISTPQGLSSYEQYF
j_gene: TRBJ2-7
v_gene: TRBV10-3
d_gene: NA
abundance: few

CDR3nt: TGTGCCAGCAGCCAGGTGCCCCGGGGGAGCTCCTACAATGAGCAGTTCTTC
CDR3aa: CASSQVPRGSSYNEQFF
j_gene: TRBJ2-1
v_gene: TRBV4-2
d_gene: NA
abundance: NA

CDR3nt: TGCGCCAGCAGCTTATTCAGACAGGGATTGTCCTACAATGAGCAGTTCTTC
CDR3aa: CASSLFRQGLSYNEQFF
j_gene: TRBJ2-1
v_gene: TRBV5-1
d_gene: TRBD1
abundance: few

CDR3nt: TGCAGTGCTAGAGAGCTAACAGGGGATGGAAATGAGCAGTTCTTC
CDR3aa: CSARELTGDGNEQFF
j_gene: TRBJ2-1
v_gene: TRBV20-1
d_gene: TRBD1
abundance: few